The TCR beta chain under discussion was sequenced for a study of OX40 agonist ivuxolimab in advanced cancers. Blood sampling was done at baseline, cycle 4 day 1, and cycle 7 day 1. CDR3 length: 13 residues. The V and J ends lost 5 bases and 4 bases respectively, with 9 bases between them. The germline V gene encodes CDR1 SGHTA and CDR2 FQGTGA. Method: immunoSEQ multiplex PCR; TCRdb's copy keeps in-frame clones and lacks some. The table has around 84,000 clones, around 85% seen once. Source: CD4+ or CD8+ T cells sorted from blood, taken in a trial of the OX40 agonist ivuxolimab. V is TRBV7-3 and J is TRBJ1-5; D might be TRBD1 (5 bases). The receptor comes from an adult with an advanced solid tumor such as melanoma, head and neck, liver or kidney cancer. Here the CDR3 reads CASSLGVNQPQHF. The CDR3 DNA follows: TGTGCCAGCAGCCTAGGGGTAAATCAGCCCCAGCATTTT.